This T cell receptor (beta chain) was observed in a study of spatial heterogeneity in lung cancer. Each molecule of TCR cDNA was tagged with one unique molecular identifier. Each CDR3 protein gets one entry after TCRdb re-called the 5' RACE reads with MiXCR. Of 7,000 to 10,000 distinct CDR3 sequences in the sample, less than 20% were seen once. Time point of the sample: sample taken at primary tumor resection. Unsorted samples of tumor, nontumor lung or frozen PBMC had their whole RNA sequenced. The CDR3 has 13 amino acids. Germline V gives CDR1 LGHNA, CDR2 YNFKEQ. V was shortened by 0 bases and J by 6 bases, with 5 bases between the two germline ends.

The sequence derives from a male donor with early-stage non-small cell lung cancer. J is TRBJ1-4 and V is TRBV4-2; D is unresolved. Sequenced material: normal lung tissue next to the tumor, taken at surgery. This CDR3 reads CASSQEQDEKLFF. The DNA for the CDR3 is TGTGCCAGCAGCCAAGAACAAGATGAAAAACTGTTTTTT.